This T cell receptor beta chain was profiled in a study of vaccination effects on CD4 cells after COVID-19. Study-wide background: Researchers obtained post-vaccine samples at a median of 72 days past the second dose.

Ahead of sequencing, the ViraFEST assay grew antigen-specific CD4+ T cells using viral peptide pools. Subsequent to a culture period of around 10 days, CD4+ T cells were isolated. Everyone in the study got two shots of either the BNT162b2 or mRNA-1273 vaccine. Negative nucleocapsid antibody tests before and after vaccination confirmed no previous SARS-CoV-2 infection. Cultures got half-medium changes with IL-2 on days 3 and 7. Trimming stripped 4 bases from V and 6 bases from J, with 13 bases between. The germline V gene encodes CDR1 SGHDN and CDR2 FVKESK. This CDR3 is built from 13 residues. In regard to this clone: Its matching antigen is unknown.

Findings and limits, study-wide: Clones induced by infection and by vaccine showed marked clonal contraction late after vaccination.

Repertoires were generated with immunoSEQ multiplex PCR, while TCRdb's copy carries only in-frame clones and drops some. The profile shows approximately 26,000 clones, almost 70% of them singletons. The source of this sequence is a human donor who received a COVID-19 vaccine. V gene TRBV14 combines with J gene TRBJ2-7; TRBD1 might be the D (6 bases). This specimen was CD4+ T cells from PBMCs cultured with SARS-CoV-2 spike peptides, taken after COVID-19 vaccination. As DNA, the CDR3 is TGTGCCAGCAGCCGGGAACAGGGTCTCGAGCAGTACTTC. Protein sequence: CASSREQGLEQYF.